Sequencing of this TCR beta chain was carried out in a study of identical twins. Each CDR3 protein gets one entry after TCRdb re-called the 5' RACE reads with MiXCR. The sample has 500,000 to 550,000 distinct CDR3 sequences, more than 20% seen once. This clonotype has more than one count but fewer than ten. This CDR3 spans 14 amino acids. CDR1 is MNHNS and CDR2 is SASEGT in the germline V gene. V was clipped by 6 bases and J by 8 bases, with 16 bases between them. The same specimen was also included in a second study, on yellow fever vaccine responses in identical twins.

This TCR derives from a woman younger than 30 in good health. The rearrangement links TRBV6-1 to TRBJ1-4, with D perhaps matching TRBD1 (5 bases). The sample comprised CD4+ T cells sorted from blood. This CDR3 reads CASRREGKTEKLFF. In DNA, the CDR3 is TGTGCCAGCAGAAGGGAGGGGAAAACGGAAAAACTGTTTTTT.